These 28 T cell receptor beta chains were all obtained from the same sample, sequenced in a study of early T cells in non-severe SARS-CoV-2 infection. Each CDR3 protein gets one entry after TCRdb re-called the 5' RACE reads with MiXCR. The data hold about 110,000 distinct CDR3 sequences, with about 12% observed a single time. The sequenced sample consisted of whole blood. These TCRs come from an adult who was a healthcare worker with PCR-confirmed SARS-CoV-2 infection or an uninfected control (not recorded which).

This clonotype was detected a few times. Written as DNA, the CDR3 is TGTGCCATCTCGATCCAAGAGACCCAGTACTTC. As protein: CAISIQETQYF. The chain joins TRBV10-3 to TRBJ2-5; D is ambiguous. Trimming cost V 8 bases and J 1 base, with 5 bases left between them. The germline CDR1 and CDR2 sequences are ENHRY and SYGVKD. The CDR3 sequence is 11 residues long.

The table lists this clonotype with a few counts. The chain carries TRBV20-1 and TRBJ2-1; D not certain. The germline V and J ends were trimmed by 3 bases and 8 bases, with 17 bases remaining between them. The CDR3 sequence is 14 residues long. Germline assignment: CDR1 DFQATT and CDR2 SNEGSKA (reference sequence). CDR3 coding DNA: TGCAGTGCTAGTTCCAGGAAGGCCTTCGATGAGCAGTTCTTC. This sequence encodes CSASSRKAFDEQFF.

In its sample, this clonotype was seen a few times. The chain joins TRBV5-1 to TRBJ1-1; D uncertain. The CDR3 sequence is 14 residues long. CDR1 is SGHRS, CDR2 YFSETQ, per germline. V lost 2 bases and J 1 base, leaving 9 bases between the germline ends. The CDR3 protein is CASSFTLQNTEAFF. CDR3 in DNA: TGCGCCAGCAGCTTTACACTGCAGAACACTGAAGCTTTCTTT.

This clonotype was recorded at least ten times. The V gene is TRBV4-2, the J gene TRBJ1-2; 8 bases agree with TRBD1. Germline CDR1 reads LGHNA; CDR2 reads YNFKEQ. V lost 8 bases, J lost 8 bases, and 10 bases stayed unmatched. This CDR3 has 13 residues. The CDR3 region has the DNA TGTGCCAGCTCAGGGGGCGCGTTCAAGGGCTACACCTTC. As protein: CASSGGAFKGYTF.

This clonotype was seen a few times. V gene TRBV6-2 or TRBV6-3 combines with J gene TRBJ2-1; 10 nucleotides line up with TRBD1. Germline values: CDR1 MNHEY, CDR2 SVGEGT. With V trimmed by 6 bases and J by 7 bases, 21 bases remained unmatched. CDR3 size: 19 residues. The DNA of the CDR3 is TGTGCCAGCAGGACAGGGGGCATAGTAGCGCGAACCCCTGGGAATGAGCAGTTCTTC. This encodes CASRTGGIVARTPGNEQFF.

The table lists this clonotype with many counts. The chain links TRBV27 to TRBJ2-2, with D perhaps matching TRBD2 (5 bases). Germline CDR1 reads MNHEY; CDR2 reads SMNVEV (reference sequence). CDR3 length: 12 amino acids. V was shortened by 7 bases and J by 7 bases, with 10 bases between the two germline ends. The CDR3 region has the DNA TGTGCCAGCACTATCAGCGGCGGGGAGCTGTTTTTT. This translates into CASTISGGELFF.

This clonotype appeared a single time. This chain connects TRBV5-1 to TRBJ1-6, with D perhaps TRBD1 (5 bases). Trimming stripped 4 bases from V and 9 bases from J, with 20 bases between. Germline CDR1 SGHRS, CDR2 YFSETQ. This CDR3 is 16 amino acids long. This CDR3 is CASSVQGGSRASPLHF. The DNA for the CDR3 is TGCGCCAGCAGCGTCCAGGGTGGCAGCCGAGCTTCACCCCTCCACTTT.

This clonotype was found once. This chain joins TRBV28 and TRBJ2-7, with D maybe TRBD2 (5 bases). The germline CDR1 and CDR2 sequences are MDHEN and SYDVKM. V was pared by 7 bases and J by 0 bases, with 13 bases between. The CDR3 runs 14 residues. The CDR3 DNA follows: TGTGCCAGCACTCTGCGGGTTCGCTCCTACGAGCAGTACTTC. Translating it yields CASTLRVRSYEQYF.

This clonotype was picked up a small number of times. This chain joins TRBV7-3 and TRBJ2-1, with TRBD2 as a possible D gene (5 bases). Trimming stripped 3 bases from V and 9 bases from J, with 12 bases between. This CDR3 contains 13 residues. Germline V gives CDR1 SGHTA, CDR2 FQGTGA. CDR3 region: CASSFRGGGEQFF. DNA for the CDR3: TGTGCCAGCAGCTTTAGAGGAGGAGGTGAGCAGTTCTTC.

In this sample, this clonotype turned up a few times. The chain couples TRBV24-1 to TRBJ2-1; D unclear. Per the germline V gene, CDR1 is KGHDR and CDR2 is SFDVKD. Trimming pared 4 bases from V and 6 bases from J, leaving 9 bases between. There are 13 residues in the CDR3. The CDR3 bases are TGTGCCACCAGTGACGTACTTTCCAATGAGCAGTTCTTC. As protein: CATSDVLSNEQFF.

CDR3 coding DNA: TGTGCCAGCAGCCTCGCCTCTAGCGGGAGGAACAATGAGCAGTTCTTC. Translated: CASSLASSGRNNEQFF. This sequence joins TRBV5-5 and TRBJ2-1; 11 nucleotides line up with TRBD2. Germline lookup yields CDR1 SGHKS and CDR2 YYEKEE (reference sequence). V was clipped by 4 bases and J by 5 bases; unmatched bases: 8. The CDR3 sequence is 16 residues long.

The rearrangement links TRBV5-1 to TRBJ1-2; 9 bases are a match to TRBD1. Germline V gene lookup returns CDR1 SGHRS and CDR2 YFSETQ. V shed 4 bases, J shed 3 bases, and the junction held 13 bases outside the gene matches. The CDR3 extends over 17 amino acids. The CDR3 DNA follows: TGCGCCAGCAGCCACCGGGACAGGGACGATTTGGACTATGGCTACACCTTC. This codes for CASSHRDRDDLDYGYTF.

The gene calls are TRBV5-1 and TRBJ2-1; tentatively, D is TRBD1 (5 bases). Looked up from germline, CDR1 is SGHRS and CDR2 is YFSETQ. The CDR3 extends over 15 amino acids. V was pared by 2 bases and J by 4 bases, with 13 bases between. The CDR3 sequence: CASSFSGQGYNEQFF. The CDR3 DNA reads TGCGCCAGCAGCTTCTCAGGACAAGGGTACAATGAGCAGTTCTTC.

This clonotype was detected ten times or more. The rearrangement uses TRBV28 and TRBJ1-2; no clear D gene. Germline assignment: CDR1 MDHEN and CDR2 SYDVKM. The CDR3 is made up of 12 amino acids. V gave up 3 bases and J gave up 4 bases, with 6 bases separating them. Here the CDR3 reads CASSLWSYGYTF. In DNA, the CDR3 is TGTGCCAGCAGTTTGTGGAGCTATGGCTACACCTTC.

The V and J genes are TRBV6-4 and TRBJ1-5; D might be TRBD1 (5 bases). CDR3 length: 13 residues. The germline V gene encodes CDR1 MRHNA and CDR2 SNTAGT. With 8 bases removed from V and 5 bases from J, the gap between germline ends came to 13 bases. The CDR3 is CASSPDSYQPQHF. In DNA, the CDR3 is TGTGCCAGCTCTCCAGACAGTTATCAGCCCCAGCATTTT.

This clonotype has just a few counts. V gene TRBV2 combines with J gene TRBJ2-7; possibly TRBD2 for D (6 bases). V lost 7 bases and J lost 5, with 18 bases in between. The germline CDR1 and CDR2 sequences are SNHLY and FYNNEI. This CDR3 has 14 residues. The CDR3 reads CASTPEGPWDEQYF. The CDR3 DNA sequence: TGTGCCAGCACCCCGGAGGGCCCCTGGGACGAGCAGTACTTC. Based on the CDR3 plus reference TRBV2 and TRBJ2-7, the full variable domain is EPEVTQTPSHQVTQMGQEVILRCVPISNHLYFYWYRQILGQKVEFLVSFYNNEISEKSEIFDDQFSVERPDGSNFTLKIRSTKLEDSAMYFCASTPEGPWDEQYFGPGTRLTVT.

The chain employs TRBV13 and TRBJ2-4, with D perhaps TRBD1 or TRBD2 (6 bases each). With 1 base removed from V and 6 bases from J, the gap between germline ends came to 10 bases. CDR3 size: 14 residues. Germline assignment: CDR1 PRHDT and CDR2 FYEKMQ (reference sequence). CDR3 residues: CASSLAEGGNIQYF. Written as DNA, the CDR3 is TGTGCCAGCAGCTTAGCGGAGGGGGGAAACATTCAGTACTTC.

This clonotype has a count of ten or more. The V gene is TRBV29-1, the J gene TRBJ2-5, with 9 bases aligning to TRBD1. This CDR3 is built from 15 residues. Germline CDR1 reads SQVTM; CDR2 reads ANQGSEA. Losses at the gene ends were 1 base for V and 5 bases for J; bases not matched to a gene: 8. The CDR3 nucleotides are TGCAGCGTTGAAGGGACAGGGGTTCTTGACGAGACCCAGTACTTC. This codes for CSVEGTGVLDETQYF.

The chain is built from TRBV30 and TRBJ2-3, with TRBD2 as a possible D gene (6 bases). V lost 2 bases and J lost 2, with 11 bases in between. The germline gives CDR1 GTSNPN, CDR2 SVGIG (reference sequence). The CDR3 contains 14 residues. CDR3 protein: CAWSLGLTTDTQYF. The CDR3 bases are TGTGCCTGGAGTCTGGGACTTACCACAGATACGCAGTATTTT.

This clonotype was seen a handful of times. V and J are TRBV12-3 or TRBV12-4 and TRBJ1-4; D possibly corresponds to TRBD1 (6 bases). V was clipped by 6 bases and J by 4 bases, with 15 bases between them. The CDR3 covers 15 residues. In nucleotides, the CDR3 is TGTGCCAGCAGCGCGGGGGCGAAGGGTAATGAAAAACTGTTTTTT. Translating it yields CASSAGAKGNEKLFF.

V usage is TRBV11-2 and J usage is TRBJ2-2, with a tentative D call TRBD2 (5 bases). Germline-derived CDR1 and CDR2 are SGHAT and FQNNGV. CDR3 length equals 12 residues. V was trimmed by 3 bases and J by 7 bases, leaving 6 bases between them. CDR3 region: CASSFEGGELFF. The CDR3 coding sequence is TGTGCCAGCAGCTTCGAGGGCGGGGAGCTGTTTTTT.

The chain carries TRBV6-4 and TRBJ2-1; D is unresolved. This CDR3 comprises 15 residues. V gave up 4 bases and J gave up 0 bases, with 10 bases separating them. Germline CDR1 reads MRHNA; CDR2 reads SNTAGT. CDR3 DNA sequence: TGTGCCAGCAGTGCTATCTCCAGCTCCTACAATGAGCAGTTCTTC. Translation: CASSAISSSYNEQFF.

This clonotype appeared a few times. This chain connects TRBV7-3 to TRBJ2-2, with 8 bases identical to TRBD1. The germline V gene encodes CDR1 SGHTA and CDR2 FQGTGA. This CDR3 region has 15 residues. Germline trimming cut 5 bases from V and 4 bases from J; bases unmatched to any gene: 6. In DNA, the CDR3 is TGTGCCAGCAGCAGGACAGGGCGGGTCACCGGGGAGCTGTTTTTT. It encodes CASSRTGRVTGELFF.

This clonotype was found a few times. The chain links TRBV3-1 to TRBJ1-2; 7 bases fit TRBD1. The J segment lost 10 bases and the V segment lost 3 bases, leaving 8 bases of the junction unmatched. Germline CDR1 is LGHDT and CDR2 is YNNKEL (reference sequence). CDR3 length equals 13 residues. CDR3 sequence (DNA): TGTGCCAGCAGCCAGCCAGACAGGGATGCCTACACCTTC. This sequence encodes CASSQPDRDAYTF.

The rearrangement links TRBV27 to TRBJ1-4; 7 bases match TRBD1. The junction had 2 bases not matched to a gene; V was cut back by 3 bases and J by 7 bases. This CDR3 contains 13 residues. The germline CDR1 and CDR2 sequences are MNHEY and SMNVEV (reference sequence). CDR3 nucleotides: TGTGCCAGCAGTTTTGGGGACAGTGAAAAACTGTTTTTT. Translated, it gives CASSFGDSEKLFF.

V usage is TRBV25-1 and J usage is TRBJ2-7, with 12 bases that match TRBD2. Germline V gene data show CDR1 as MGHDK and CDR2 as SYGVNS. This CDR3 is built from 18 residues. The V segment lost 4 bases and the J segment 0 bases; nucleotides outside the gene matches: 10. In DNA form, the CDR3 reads TGTGCCAGCAGTGTCCGTGGGGGGACTAGCGGGTCCTCCTACGAGCAGTACTTC. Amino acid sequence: CASSVRGGTSGSSYEQYF.

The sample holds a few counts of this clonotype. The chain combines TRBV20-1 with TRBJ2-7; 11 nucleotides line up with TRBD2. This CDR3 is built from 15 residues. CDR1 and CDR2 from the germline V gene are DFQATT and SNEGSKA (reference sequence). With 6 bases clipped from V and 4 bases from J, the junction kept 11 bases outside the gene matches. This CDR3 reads CSAQQTGTSGYEQYF. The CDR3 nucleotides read TGCAGTGCGCAGCAGACCGGGACTAGCGGATACGAGCAGTACTTC.

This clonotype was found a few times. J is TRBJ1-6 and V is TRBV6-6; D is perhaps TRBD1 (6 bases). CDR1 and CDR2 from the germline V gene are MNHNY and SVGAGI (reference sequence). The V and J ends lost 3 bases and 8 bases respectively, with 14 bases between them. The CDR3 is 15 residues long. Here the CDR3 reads CASSYGGPRDSPLHF. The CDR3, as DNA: TGTGCCAGCAGTTATGGGGGCCCTAGGGATTCACCCCTCCACTTT.